This T cell receptor (beta chain) was profiled in a study of CD8+ T cells in alopecia areata. The treatment here: oral pan-JAK inhibitor, 5-10 mg twice daily. This clone has just a few counts. Investigators isolated RNA and reverse transcribed it into cDNA to act as the sequencing template. Libraries were prepared by immunoSEQ multiplex PCR; TCRdb keeps only in-frame clonotypes and omits some of them. The repertoire holds about 200,000 clones, with 50% to 60% as singletons. Trimming left V 5 bases short and J 1 base short, with 16 bases between. Germline-derived CDR1 and CDR2 are SEHNR and FQNEAQ (reference sequence). This CDR3 has 16 residues.

The sequencing used CD4+ T cells sorted from blood, collected at week 4, from a patient treated with tofacitinib. V is TRBV7-9 and J is TRBJ2-3, with D perhaps given as TRBD1 or TRBD2 (6 bases each). This TCR was sampled from a human donor with alopecia areata. Here the CDR3 reads CASSPPGALGTDTQYF. CDR3 bases: TGTGCCAGCAGCCCGCCGGGGGCCCTTGGCACAGATACGCAGTATTTT.